The T cell receptor beta chain described here comes from a study of blood T cell repertoires in COVID-19. Across the study: PBMCs, B-cell-depleted T cells, or T cells provided the cDNA or gDNA that made up the material.

One Seattle source followed patients from active infection through their disease course. The method was immunoSEQ multiplex PCR; TCRdb's version includes in-frame clones alone and lacks a portion of them. The data show some 290,000 clones, with around 85% seen just once and roughly 12% held by the top ten. The CDR3 length is 13 residues. The V end was cut by 5 bases, the J end by 1 base, with 8 bases between. CDR1 is SQVTM and CDR2 is ANQGSEA in the germline V gene. Material: peripheral blood. The sequence came from a young woman with COVID-19, enrolled during active disease. The chain is built from TRBV29-1 and TRBJ2-2; weak D call: TRBD1 (5 bases). The CDR3 DNA reads TGCAGCGTTCTCAGGGAGAACACCGGGGAGCTGTTTTTT. It is translated as CSVLRENTGELFF.